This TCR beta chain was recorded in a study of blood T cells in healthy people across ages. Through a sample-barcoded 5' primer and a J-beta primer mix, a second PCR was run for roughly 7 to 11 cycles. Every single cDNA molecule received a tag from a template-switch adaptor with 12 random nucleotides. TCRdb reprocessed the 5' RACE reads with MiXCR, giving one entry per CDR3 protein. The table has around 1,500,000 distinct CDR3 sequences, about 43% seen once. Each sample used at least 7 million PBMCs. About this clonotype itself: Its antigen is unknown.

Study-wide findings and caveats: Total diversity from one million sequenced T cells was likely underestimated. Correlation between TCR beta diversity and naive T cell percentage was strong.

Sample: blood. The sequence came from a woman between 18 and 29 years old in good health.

CDR3 region: CASSKVDSMSYEQYF. The CDR3 DNA is TGTGCCAGCAGCAAAGTCGATTCGATGTCCTACGAGCAGTACTTC. This chain links TRBV21-1 with TRBJ2-7. TRBV21-1 is an annotated pseudogene. The CDR3 loop spans 15 amino acids.